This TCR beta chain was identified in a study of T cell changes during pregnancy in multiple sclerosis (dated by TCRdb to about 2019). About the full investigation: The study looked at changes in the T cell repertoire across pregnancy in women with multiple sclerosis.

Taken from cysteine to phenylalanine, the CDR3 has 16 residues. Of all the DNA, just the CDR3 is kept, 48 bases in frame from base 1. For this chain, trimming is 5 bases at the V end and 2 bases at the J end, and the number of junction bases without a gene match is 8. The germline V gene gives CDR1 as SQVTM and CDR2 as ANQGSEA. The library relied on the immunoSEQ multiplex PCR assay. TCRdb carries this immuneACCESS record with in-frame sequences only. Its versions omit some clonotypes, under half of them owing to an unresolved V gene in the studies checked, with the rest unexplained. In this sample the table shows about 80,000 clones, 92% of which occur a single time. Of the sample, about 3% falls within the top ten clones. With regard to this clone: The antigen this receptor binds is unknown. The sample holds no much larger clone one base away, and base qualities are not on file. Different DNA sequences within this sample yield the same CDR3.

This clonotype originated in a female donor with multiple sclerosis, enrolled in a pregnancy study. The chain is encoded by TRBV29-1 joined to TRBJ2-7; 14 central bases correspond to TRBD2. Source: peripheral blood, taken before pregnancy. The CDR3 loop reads CSVSGTSGRAPYEQYF. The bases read TGCAGCGTTTCCGGGACTAGCGGGAGAGCTCCCTACGAGCAGTACTTC.